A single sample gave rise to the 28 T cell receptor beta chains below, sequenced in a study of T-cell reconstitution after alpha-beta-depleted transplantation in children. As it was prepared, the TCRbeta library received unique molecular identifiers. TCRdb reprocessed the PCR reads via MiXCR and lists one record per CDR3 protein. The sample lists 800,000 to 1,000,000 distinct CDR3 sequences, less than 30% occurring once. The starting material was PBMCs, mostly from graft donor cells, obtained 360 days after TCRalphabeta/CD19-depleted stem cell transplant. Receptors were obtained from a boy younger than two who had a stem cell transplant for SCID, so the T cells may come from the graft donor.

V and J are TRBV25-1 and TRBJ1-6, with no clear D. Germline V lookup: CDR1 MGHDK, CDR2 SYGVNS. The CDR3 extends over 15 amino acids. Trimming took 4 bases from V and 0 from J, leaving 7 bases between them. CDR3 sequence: CASSASNSYNSPLHF. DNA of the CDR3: TGTGCCAGCAGTGCCTCCAACTCCTATAATTCACCCCTCCACTTT.

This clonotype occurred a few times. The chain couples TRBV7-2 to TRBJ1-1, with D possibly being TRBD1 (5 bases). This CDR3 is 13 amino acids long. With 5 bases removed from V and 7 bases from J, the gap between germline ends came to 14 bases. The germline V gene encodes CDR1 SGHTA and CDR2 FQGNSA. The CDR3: CASSPGGWVEAFF. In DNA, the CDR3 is TGTGCCAGCAGCCCTGGGGGGTGGGTTGAAGCTTTCTTT. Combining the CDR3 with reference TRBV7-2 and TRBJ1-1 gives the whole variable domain GAGVSQSPSNKVTEKGKDVELRCDPISGHTALYWYRQSLGQGLEFLIYFQGNSAPDKSGLPSDRFSAERTGGSVSTLTIQRTQQEDSAVYLCASSPGGWVEAFFGQGTRLTVV.

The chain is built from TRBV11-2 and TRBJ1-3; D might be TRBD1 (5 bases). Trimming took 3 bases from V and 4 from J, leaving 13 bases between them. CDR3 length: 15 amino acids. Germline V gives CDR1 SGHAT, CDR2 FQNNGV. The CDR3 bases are TGTGCCAGCAGCTTGGCAGGGCCAAGAGGAAACACCATATATTTT. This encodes CASSLAGPRGNTIYF.

The CDR3 coding sequence is TGTGCCAGCAGTGTTGGCGAGGGGGAGCTGTTTTTT. Encoded protein: CASSVGEGELFF. The chain combines TRBV6-4 with TRBJ2-2; no clear D. Germline loops: CDR1 MRHNA, CDR2 SNTAGT. The CDR3 is 12 amino acids. Deletions cut 4 bases from V and 8 bases from J, with 8 bases between.

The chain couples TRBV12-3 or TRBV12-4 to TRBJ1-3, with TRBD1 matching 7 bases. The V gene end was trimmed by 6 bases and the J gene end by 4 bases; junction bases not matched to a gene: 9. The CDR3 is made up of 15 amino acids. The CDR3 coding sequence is TGTGCCAGCAGGCTCGACAGGGTGGAAGGAAACACCATATATTTT. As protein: CASRLDRVEGNTIYF.

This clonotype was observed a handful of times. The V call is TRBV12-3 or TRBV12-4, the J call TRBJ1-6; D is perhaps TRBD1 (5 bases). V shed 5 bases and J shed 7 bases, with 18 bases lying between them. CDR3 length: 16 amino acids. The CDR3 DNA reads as TGTGCCAGCAGTACATCTCATGGGGGGTGGAATTCACCCCTCCACTTT. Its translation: CASSTSHGGWNSPLHF.

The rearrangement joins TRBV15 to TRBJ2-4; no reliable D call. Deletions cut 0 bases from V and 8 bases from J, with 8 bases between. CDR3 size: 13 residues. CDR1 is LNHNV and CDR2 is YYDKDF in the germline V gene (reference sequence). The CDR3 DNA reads TGTGCCACCAGCAGAGAACTTAGAGACATTCAGTACTTC. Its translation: CATSRELRDIQYF. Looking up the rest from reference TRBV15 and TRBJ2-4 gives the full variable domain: DAMVIQNPRYQVTQFGKPVTLSCSQTLNHNVMYWYQQKSSQAPKLLFHYYDKDFNNEADTPDNFQSRRPNTSFCFLDIRSPGLGDTAMYLCATSRELRDIQYFGAGTRLSVL.

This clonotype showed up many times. As DNA, the CDR3 is TGTGCCATCAGTGAAGGGGGAGTAGTTGGTGAGCAGTACTTC. This sequence encodes CAISEGGVVGEQYF. J is TRBJ2-7 and V is TRBV10-3, with D possibly being TRBD1 (6 bases). Between the trimmed V and J ends, which lost 3 bases and 7 bases, there was a span of 16 bases. CDR1 and CDR2 from the germline V gene are ENHRY and SYGVKD. The CDR3 spans 14 residues.

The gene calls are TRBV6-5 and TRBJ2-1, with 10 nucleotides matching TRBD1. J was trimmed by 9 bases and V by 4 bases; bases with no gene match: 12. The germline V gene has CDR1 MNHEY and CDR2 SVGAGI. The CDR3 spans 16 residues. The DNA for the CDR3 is TGTGCCAGCAGTTTCTCGCGACAGGGGGCGAGAGGTGAGCAGTTCTTC. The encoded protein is CASSFSRQGARGEQFF.

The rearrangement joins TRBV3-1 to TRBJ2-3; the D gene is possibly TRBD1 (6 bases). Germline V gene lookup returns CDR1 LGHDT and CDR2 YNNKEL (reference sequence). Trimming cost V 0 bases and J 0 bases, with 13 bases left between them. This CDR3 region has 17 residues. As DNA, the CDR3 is TGTGCCAGCAGCCAAGAAGGTGGGGGCCCTAGCACAGATACGCAGTATTTT. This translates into CASSQEGGGPSTDTQYF.

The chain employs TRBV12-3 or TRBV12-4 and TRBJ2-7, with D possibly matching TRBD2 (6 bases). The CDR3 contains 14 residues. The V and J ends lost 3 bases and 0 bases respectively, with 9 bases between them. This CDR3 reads CASSLMGGSYEQYF. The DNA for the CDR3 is TGTGCCAGCAGTTTGATGGGGGGCTCCTACGAGCAGTACTTC.

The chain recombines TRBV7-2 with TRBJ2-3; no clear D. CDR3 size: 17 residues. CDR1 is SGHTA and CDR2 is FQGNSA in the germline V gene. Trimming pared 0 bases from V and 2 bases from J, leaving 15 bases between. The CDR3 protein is CASSLALFSSPTDTQYF. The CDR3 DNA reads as TGTGCCAGCAGCTTAGCGCTTTTTTCTAGTCCCACAGATACGCAGTATTTT.

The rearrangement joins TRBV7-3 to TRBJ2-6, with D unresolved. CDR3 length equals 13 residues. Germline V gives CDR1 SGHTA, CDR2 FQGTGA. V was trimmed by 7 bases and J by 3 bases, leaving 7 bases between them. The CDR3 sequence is CASTTFGANVLTF. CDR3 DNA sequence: TGTGCCAGCACCACCTTTGGGGCCAACGTCCTGACTTTC.

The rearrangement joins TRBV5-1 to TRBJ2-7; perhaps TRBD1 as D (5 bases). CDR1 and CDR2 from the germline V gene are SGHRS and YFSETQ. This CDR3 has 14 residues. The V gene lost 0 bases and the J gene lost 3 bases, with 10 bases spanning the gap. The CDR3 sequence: CASSLAMTDYEQYF. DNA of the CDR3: TGCGCCAGCAGCTTGGCGATGACAGACTACGAGCAGTACTTC.

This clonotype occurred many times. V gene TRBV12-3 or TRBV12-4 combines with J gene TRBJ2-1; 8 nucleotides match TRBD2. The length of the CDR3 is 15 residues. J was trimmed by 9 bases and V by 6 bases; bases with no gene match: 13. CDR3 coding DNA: TGTGCCAGCAGACTAGTAAAACTAGCGGCGGGTGAGCAGTTCTTC. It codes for CASRLVKLAAGEQFF.

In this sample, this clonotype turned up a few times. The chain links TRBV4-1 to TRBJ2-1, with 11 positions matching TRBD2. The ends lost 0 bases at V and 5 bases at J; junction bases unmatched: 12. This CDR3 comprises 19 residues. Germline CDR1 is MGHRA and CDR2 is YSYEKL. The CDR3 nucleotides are TGCGCCAGCAGCCAAGATCGAAATAGCGGGGGGGCCGGCGACAATGAGCAGTTCTTC. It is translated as CASSQDRNSGGAGDNEQFF.

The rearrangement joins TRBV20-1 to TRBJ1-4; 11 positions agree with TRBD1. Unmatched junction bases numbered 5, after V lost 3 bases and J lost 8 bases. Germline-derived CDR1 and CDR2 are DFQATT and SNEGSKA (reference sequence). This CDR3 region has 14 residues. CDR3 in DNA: TGCAGTGCTAGCCGGGACAGGGGGACGGAAAAACTGTTTTTT. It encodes CSASRDRGTEKLFF.

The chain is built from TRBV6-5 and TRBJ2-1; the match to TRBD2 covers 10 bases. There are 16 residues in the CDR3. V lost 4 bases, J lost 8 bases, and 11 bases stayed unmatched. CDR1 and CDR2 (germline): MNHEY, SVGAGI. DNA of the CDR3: TGTGCCAGCAGTTCTCATTCTGGTAGCGGGGGGTATGAGCAGTTCTTC. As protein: CASSSHSGSGGYEQFF.

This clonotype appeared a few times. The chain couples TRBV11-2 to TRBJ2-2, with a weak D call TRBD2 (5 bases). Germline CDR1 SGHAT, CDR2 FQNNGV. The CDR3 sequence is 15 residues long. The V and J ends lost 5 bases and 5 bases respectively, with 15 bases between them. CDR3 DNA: TGTGCCAGCAGCCTCTTCACTAGGGCAACCGGGGAGCTGTTTTTT. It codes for CASSLFTRATGELFF.

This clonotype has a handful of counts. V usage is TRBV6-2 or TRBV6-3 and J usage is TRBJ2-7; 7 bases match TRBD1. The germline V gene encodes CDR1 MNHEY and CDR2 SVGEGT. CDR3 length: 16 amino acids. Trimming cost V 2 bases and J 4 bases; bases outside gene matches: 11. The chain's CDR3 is CASSYPTGTVKYEQYF. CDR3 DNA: TGTGCCAGCAGTTACCCTACCGGGACAGTAAAGTACGAGCAGTACTTC.

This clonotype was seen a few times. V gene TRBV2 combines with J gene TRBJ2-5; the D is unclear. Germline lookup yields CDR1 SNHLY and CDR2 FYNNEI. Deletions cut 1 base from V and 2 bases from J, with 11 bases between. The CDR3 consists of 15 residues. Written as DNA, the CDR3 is TGTGCCAGCAGTGAAGGGTATCCTATTCAAGAGACCCAGTACTTC. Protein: CASSEGYPIQETQYF.

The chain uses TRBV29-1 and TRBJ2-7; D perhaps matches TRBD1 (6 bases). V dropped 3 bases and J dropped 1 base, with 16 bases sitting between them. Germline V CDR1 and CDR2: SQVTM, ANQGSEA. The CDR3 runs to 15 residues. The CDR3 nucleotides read TGCAGCGTTGAGACAGGCCCAAGGCAATCCTACGAGCAGTACTTC. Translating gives CSVETGPRQSYEQYF.

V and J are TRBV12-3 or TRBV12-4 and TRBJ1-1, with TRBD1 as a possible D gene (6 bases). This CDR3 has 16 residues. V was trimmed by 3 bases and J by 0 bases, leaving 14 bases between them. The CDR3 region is CASSFYREVVNTEAFF. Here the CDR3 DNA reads TGTGCCAGCAGTTTTTACAGGGAGGTAGTGAACACTGAAGCTTTCTTT.

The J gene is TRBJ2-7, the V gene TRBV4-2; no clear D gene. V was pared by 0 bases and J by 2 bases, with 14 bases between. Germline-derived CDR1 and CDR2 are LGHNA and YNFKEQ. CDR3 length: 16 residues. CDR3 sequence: CASSQDPLALTYEQYF. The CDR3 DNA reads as TGTGCCAGCAGCCAAGATCCCCTGGCCCTCACCTACGAGCAGTACTTC.

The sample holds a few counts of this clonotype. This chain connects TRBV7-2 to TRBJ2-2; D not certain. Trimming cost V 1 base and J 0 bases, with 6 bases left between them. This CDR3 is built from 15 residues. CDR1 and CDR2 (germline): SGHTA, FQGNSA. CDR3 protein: CASSLGHPNTGELFF. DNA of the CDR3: TGTGCCAGCAGCTTAGGACATCCGAACACCGGGGAGCTGTTTTTT.

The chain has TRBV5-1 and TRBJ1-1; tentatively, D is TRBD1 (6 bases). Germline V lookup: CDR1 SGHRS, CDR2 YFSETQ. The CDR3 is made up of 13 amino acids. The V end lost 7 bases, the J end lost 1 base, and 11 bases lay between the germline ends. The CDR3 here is CASEGGPNTEAFF. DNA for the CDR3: TGCGCCAGCGAGGGGGGACCGAACACTGAAGCTTTCTTT.

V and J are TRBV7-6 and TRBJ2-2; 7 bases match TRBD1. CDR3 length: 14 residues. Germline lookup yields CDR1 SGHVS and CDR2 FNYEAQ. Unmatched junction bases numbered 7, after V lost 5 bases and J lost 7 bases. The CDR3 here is CASSPTGVIGELFF. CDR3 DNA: TGTGCCAGCAGCCCTACAGGGGTTATCGGGGAGCTGTTTTTT.

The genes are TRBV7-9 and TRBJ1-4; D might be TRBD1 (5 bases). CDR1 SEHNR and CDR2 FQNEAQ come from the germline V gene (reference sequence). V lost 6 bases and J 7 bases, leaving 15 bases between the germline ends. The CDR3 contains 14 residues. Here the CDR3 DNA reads TGTGCCAGCAGTCGGGGGGAGACCACTGAAAAACTGTTTTTT. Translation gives CASSRGETTEKLFF.